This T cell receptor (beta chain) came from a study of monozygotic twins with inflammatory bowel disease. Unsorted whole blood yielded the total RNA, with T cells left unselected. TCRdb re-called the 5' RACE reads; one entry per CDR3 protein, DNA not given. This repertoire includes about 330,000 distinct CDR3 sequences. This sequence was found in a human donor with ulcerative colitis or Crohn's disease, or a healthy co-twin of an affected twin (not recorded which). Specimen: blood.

CDR3 sequence reads: CASSLRTGEAFF. The chain links TRBV5-1 to TRBJ1-1; TCRdb's assignment of TRBD1 cannot be checked, as there is no DNA. The CDR3 length is 12 residues. Germline V gene lookup returns CDR1 SGHRS and CDR2 YFSETQ.